Listed below are T cell receptor beta chains from one sample, sequenced in a study of cytomegalovirus exposure and HLA in healthy donors. Sequencing used immunoSEQ multiplex PCR; TCRdb keeps in-frame clones, though not all of them. The sample gives around 130,000 clones, more than 8% of which show up once; under 7% is in the top ten. What was sequenced was PBMCs. Receptors were obtained from a man aged 40-49 years in good health and CMV-seronegative. The conserved cysteine and the conserved F or W are not part of the CDR3 here. The D gene is left open where the match is weak.

TRBJ1-2 TRBD1 TRBV6-1 ASSNDRAGTVH
TRBJ2-7 TRBD2 TRBV5-1 ASSFGRGPYEQY
TRBJ2-7 TRBD1 TRBV7-8 ASSSYRDRAYEQY
TRBJ2-7 TRBD1 TRBV19 ASSMGQGPPYEQY
TRBJ1-1 TRBD1 TRBV6-6 ASSYQGGYTEAF
TRBJ1-4 NA TRBV13 ASSFREPLGGEEKLF
TRBJ2-7 NA TRBV7-2 ASSLGIITQGYEQY
TRBJ2-3 TRBD2 TRBV13 ASSPERGTTDTQY
TRBJ2-3 TRBD2 TRBV18 ASSPLLAGDTQY
TRBJ2-1 TRBD2 TRBV14 ASSRGSGRIYNEQF
TRBJ2-7 NA TRBV5-5 ASHRDILKDEQY
TRBJ2-1 NA TRBV5-1 ASSLSSSTYNEQF
TRBJ1-1 NA TRBV30 AWSSRANTEAF
TRBJ1-3 TRBD1 TRBV7-2 ASSLESWDSRDTIY
TRBJ2-5 TRBD2 TRBV7-8 ASSLAIAGGKETQY
TRBJ2-7 TRBD1 TRBV27 ATTWDRGHEHY
TRBJ2-2 NA TRBV9 ASSAGPEAGELF
TRBJ2-3 TRBD1 TRBV7-6 ASSLGGQGTDTQY
TRBJ1-2 NA TRBV2 ASSEGSVYGYT
TRBJ2-4 NA TRBV4-1 ASSHPGLAKNIQY
TRBJ2-1 NA TRBV27 ATQGGGINEQF
TRBJ1-5 NA TRBV6-5 ASKRSVSNRPQH
TRBJ2-7 NA TRBV4-1 ASSQEGVSVASKGYEQY
TRBJ1-1 TRBD1 TRBV6-6 ASRPTGESTEAF
TRBJ1-3 NA TRBV6-1 ASSLDWSSGNTIY
TRBJ1-5 NA TRBV11-3 ASSLFPAAPLNQPQH
TRBJ1-2 NA TRBV5-1 ANSITVNYGYT
TRBJ1-5 NA TRBV23-1 ASRPQGYQPQH
TRBJ2-7 NA TRBV6-6 ASKGLSYEQY
TRBJ2-2 TRBD1 TRBV2 ASSRDSRTGELF
TRBJ2-7 TRBD2 TRBV19 ASSQGTSGGTYEQY
TRBJ1-5 NA TRBV5-6 ASSFGTNSNQPQH
TRBJ2-1 TRBD1 TRBV4-2 ASSQTTGGNEQF
TRBJ2-7 NA TRBV7-9 ASSPDKYEQY
TRBJ2-7 TRBD2 TRBV4-3 ASSTSGEPGYEQY
TRBJ2-1 NA TRBV5-1 ASSTSGPSYNEQF
TRBJ2-5 TRBD2 TRBV2 ASMASGEETQY
NA TRBD1 TRBV5-6 ASSFRQGTYEQY
TRBJ1-5 NA TRBV27 ASSPLDSQLQPQH
TRBJ1-1 NA TRBV5-6 ASSLASGENTEAF
TRBJ1-1 NA TRBV7-9 ASSLGGGVKETYTEAF
TRBJ1-6 TRBD1 TRBV27 ASSGQGLVNSPLH
TRBJ2-7 TRBD1 TRBV18 ASSPRDRGTYEQY
TRBJ1-2 NA TRBV6-1 ASSEGTSEGYT
TRBJ2-3 NA TRBV18 ASSPTGITDTQY
TRBJ2-3 TRBD2 TRBV7-3 ASSLGGETDTQY
TRBJ2-7 NA TRBV6-1 ASSVIAYEQY
TRBJ2-3 TRBD1 TRBV10-3 AITPTGNTDTQY
TRBJ2-7 NA TRBV4-3 ASSQSTATKQY
TRBJ1-6 TRBD1 TRBV5-1 ASSLEATGSNSPLH